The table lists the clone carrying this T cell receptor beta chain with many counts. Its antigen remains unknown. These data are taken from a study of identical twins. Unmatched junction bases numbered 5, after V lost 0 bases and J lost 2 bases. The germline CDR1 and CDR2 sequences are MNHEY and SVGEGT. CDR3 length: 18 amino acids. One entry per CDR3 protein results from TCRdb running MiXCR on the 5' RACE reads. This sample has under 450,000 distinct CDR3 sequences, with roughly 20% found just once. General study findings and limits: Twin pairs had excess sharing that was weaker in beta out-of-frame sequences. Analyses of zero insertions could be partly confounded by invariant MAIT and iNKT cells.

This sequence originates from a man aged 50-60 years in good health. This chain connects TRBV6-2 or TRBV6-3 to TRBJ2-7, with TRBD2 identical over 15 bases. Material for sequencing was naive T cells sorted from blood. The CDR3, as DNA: TGTGCCAGCAGTTACTCCGGGACTAGCGGGGGGCCTGCCTACGAGCAGTACTTC. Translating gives CASSYSGTSGGPAYEQYF.